This T cell receptor (beta chain) was captured by sequencing in a study of blood T cell repertoires in COVID-19. Looking at the study overall: In each case, the material was cDNA or gDNA derived from T cells, B-cell-depleted T cells, or PBMCs.

V shed 4 bases and J 3 bases; nucleotides not matched to a gene: 9. This CDR3 spans 16 amino acids. CDR1 is SGDLS and CDR2 is YYNGEE in the germline V gene. Original processing notes: Reference gene primers were amplified, and this amplification served to estimate nucleated cell counts. Repertoires were generated with immunoSEQ multiplex PCR, while TCRdb's copy carries only in-frame clones and drops some. V and J calls and clone size come straight from that table; D and trimming were deduced from the DNA. The table has 80,000 to 100,000 clones, 90% to 95% seen once. Sequenced material: peripheral blood. The chain combines TRBV9 with TRBJ1-1; 10 bases agree with TRBD1. The sequence came from a human donor with active COVID-19. The donor label of this sample is uncertain. CDR3 sequence (DNA): TGTGCCAGCAGCCCGAGGGACAGGGGAAGAGACACTGAAGCTTTCTTT. The encoded protein is CASSPRDRGRDTEAFF.